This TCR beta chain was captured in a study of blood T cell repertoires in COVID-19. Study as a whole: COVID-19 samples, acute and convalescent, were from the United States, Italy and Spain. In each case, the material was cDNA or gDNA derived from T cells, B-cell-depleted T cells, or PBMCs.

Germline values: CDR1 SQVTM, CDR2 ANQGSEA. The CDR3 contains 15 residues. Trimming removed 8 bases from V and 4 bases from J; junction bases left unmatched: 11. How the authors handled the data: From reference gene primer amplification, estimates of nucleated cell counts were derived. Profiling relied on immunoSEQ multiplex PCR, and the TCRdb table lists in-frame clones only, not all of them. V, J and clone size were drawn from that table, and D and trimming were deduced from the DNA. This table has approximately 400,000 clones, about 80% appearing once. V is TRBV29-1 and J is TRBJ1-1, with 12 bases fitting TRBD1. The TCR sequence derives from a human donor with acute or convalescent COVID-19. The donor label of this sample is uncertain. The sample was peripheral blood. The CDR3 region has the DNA TGCAGCATCTCGGGACAGGGGGCGTTAGGCACTGAAGCTTTCTTT. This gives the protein CSISGQGALGTEAFF.